Listed below are T cell receptor beta chains from one sample, sequenced in a study of T cells in Graves' hyperthyroidism and ophthalmopathy. TCRdb re-analysed the multiplex PCR reads in MiXCR, keeping a single row per CDR3 protein. The sample contains about 420,000 distinct CDR3 sequences, around 16% of which appear only once. Sequencing was performed on blood. These receptors were obtained from a woman younger than 30 with Graves' hyperthyroidism. CDR3s include the opening cysteine and the closing phenylalanine or tryptophan.

j_call: TRBJ2-7
v_call: TRBV9
cdr3_aa: CASRASGGYEQYF

j_call: TRBJ2-1
v_call: TRBV2
cdr3_aa: CAGRSGLAGVNEQFF

j_call: TRBJ2-7
v_call: TRBV7-9
cdr3_aa: CASSPRDEQYF

j_call: TRBJ1-4
v_call: TRBV20-1
cdr3_aa: CSAGRDSSNEKLFF

j_call: TRBJ2-1
v_call: TRBV7-2
cdr3_aa: CASGREYNNNEQFF

j_call: TRBJ2-2
v_call: TRBV5-1
cdr3_aa: CASSLAAPGLDYLDTGELFF

j_call: TRBJ2-5
v_call: TRBV5-1
cdr3_aa: CASSWETGGVGETQYF

j_call: TRBJ2-5
v_call: TRBV6-1
cdr3_aa: CASTVTGEETQYF

j_call: TRBJ2-7
v_call: TRBV6-2/TRBV6-3
cdr3_aa: CASSRQGSVLEQYF

j_call: TRBJ2-1
v_call: TRBV2
cdr3_aa: CASSERVLAGSTFTYNEQFF

j_call: TRBJ2-7
v_call: TRBV3-1
cdr3_aa: CASSPEWGRYEQYF

j_call: TRBJ2-3
v_call: TRBV14
cdr3_aa: CASSRQGNGDTQYF

j_call: TRBJ1-6
v_call: TRBV20-1
cdr3_aa: CSARDAGFDNSPLHF

j_call: TRBJ2-7
v_call: TRBV3-1
cdr3_aa: CASSLQLAGGPEQYF

j_call: TRBJ2-2
v_call: TRBV29-1
cdr3_aa: CSVGQGGIGELFF

j_call: TRBJ2-3
v_call: TRBV7-6
cdr3_aa: CASSLAQGSQYF

j_call: TRBJ2-3
v_call: TRBV5-6
cdr3_aa: CASSPVGTDTQYF